This record looks at one T cell receptor (beta chain) sequence and its context. Its antigen remains unidentified. There are no base qualities to consult, and no much larger clone falls within one base. V is pared back by 3 bases and J by 5 bases, with 11 bases lying between the germline termini. Looking up the germline V gene yields CDR1 MGHDK and CDR2 SYGVNS. The CDR3 covers 13 residues, taking in both the cysteine and the phenylalanine. Only the CDR3 portion is preserved as DNA: 39 bases, with reading frame beginning at the first base. This entry is derived from a study of T-cell memory formation after mild COVID-19 (dated by TCRdb to about 2021). About the study as a whole: TCR sequence clusters from the two donors were largely donor specific. T-cell clones expanding and contracting after mild COVID-19 in a couple of donors were tracked by longitudinal TCRalpha and TCRbeta repertoire sequencing. The cohort was made up of two young adult volunteers, one female and one male, who were previously healthy.

Overall study results and their limits: Balanced CD4/CD8 phenotypes were observed for clones contracting from day 15 to 85, whereas a bias towards CD4+ was observed for a second wave of clones expanding from day 15 to 37. Contracting CD4+ clones were found mainly in CM and EM memory subsets, while CD8+ clones were enriched in EMRA. Some responding clones were detected in pre-infection memory, which suggested that pre-existing cross-reactive memory T cells had joined the SARS-CoV-2 response. The second-wave clones that peaked on day 37 were not confirmed to be SARS-CoV-2 specific. The study covered only a couple of mild cases, and larger cohorts including severe cases with pre-infection samples were considered necessary.

The data were produced on an Illumina NovaSeq 6000. Using 5'RACE with constant-segment primers, TCRalpha and TCRbeta cDNA libraries were constructed, with sample barcodes and unique molecular identifiers added in the process. Trizol reagent was used to extract RNA from every sample. Amplification of the libraries took two PCR steps, and the second step added a second sample barcode plus Illumina TruSeq adapters. Libraries were sequenced on an Illumina NovaSeq with 2 x 150 bp paired-end reads. For the original study's pipeline: Reads were demultiplexed and collapsed into UMI-guided consensus sequences with migec v1.2.7. Using mixcr v2.1.11, the UMI consensuses were aligned to TRA and TRB V and J templates and assembled into clonotypes. A clonotype was counted as expanded or contracted only if both edgeR and NoisET called the change significant, with noise models trained on biological replicates. edgeR calls used a false discovery rate-adjusted p below 0.01 and a log2 fold-change threshold of 1. As an exploratory analysis of dynamics, PCA with hierarchical clustering was applied to max-normalized trajectories of the 1000 most abundant clonotypes. Each responding clone was given a CD4 or CD8 phenotype based on the CD4+ and CD8+ repertoires, which had been sequenced separately. Clones were called with MiXCR by TCRdb after fastp trimmed the public reads at Q25, and only in-frame beta chains were retained. Duplicate CDR3 protein sequences are folded into a single record with the most common DNA and genes. The V and J calls and clone size are TCRdb's, not the authors'. The sample table contains roughly 480,000 distinct CDR3 sequences; only one count was recorded for roughly 25% of them. Together, the top ten hold approximately 12% of the sample.

PBMCs were isolated by Ficoll-Paque density gradient centrifugation. The sample comprised PBMCs or a T cell subset sorted from them (not recorded which). The chain employs TRBV25-1 and TRBJ2-7, and the D gene may be TRBD1, 6 bases matching. This clonotype originated in an adult woman who had mild COVID-19 (a few samples of this study predate the infection). The sample titles of this study are shuffled in the database, so cell type and time point are left out; the donor was told from shared clones. The CDR3 here reads CASSDQGRHEQYF. The DNA sequence follows: TGTGCCAGCAGTGACCAGGGGCGGCACGAGCAGTACTTC.